What follows describes a single TCR beta chain. No antigen is known for it. The CDR3 spans 16 residues. Looked up from germline, CDR1 is MNHEY and CDR2 is SVGAGI. V was pared by 2 bases and J by 2 bases, with 7 bases of the junction left unmatched. Assay: immunoSEQ multiplex PCR; the TCRdb copy retains only in-frame clones and omits some. The sample includes 35,000 to 40,000 clones, about 94% seen only once; the top ten take about 0.72%. The data stem from a study of graft-versus-host responses after intestinal transplantation. Study background: Multivisceral, liver-intestinal, or isolated intestinal grafts went to recipients. Recipients were all induced with anti-thymocyte globulin, then given tacrolimus and steroids for two to three years. Study-wide results and limits: Analysis identified GvH clones in recipient marrow, with some appearing first in ileum or blood. GvH clone levels peaked in circulation, and this peak was associated with early post-transplant HvG declines.

The sequence came from a human patient who received an intestinal transplant, so some T cells may come from the graft donor. The chain links TRBV6-5 to TRBJ2-7; 9 bases agree with TRBD2. The sample consisted of PBMCs, taken 16 days after intestinal transplant. The CDR3: CASSYSGGGRAYEQYF. The CDR3 DNA is TGTGCCAGCAGTTACAGTGGAGGCGGGAGGGCCTACGAGCAGTACTTC.